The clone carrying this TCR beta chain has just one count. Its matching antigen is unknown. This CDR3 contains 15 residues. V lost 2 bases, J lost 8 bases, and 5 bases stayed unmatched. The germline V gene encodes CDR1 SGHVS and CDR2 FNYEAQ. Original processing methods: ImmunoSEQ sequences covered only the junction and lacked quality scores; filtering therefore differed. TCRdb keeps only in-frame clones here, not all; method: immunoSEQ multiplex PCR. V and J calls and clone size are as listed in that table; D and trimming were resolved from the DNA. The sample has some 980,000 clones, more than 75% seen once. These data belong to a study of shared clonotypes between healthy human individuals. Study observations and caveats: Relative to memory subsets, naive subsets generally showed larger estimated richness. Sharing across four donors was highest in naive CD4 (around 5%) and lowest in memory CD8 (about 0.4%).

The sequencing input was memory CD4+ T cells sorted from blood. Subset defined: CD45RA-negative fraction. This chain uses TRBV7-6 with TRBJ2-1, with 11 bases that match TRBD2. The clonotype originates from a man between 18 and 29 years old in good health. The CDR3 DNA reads TGTGCCAGCAGCTTATTTACTAGCGGGAGCGATGAGCAGTTCTTC. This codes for CASSLFTSGSDEQFF.